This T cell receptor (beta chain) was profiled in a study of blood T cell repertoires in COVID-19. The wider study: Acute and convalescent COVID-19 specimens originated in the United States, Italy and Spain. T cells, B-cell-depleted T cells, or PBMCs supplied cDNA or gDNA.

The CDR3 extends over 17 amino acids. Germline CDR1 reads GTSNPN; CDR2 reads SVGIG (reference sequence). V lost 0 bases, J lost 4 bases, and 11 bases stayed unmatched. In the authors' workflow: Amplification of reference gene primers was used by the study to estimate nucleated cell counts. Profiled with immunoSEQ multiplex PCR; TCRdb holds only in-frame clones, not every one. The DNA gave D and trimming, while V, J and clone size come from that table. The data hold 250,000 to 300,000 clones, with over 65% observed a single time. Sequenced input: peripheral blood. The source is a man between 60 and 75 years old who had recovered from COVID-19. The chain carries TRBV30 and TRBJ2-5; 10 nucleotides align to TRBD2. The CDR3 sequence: CAWSVPGLAGASETQYF. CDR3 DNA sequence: TGTGCCTGGAGTGTACCGGGGCTAGCGGGAGCATCAGAGACCCAGTACTTC.